One and the same sample provided the 15 T cell receptor beta chains below, sequenced in a study of T-cell memory formation after mild COVID-19. In TCRdb, the 5' RACE reads were re-called with MiXCR into one record per CDR3 protein. The data show some 270,000 distinct CDR3 sequences, with 15% seen just once and about 2% held by the top ten. The specimen was PBMCs or a T cell subset sorted from them (not recorded which). The receptors were sampled from an adult woman who had mild COVID-19 (a few samples of this study predate the infection). Cell type and time point are not known.

This clonotype has only one observation. This chain connects TRBV19 to TRBJ1-5; maybe TRBD1 (6 bases). CDR3 length: 14 amino acids. Germline lookup yields CDR1 LNHDA and CDR2 SQIVND (reference sequence). The V end lost 6 bases, the J end lost 5 bases, and 14 bases lay between the germline ends. CDR3 coding DNA: TGTGCCAGTAGAAAGACAGGTCGTGATCAGCCCCAGCATTTT. Translated, it gives CASRKTGRDQPQHF.

This clonotype was counted between two and nine times. The V call is TRBV20-1, the J call TRBJ1-1; D gene uncertain. Per germline, CDR1 DFQATT and CDR2 SNEGSKA (reference sequence). The CDR3 spans 13 residues. V dropped 6 bases and J dropped 4 bases, with 15 bases sitting between them. CDR3 nucleotides: TGCAGTGCCACACGGTTTCTGGTCACTGAAGCTTTCTTT. It is translated as CSATRFLVTEAFF.

There are a few counts of this clonotype. The rearrangement joins TRBV2 to TRBJ1-6, with unresolved D. The CDR3 is 14 amino acids. From germline, CDR1 is SNHLY and CDR2 FYNNEI. Trimming took off 5 bases at V and 10 bases at J, with 15 bases between the two ends. The CDR3 region is CASSFREGGSPLHF. Written as DNA, the CDR3 is TGTGCCAGCAGTTTCCGGGAAGGAGGGTCACCCCTCCACTTT.

The chain couples TRBV27 to TRBJ2-1; 10 positions agree with TRBD2. CDR1 is MNHEY, CDR2 SMNVEV, per germline (reference sequence). The length of the CDR3 is 19 residues. The V and J ends lost 5 bases and 0 bases, in that order; junction bases with no gene match: 13. CDR3 sequence reads: CASSPLKAGGRSSYNEQFF. The CDR3 coding sequence is TGTGCCAGCAGTCCCCTAAAAGCGGGGGGGAGAAGCTCCTACAATGAGCAGTTCTTC.

The chain uses TRBV12-3 or TRBV12-4 and TRBJ1-1; 7 nucleotides align to TRBD1. The CDR3 consists of 18 residues. Germline trimming cut 4 bases from V and 0 bases from J; bases unmatched to any gene: 14. In DNA, the CDR3 is TGTGCCAGCAGTTCCCCTATGACAGGGATAAGGATGAACACTGAAGCTTTCTTT. This gives the protein CASSSPMTGIRMNTEAFF.

This clonotype appeared a few times. The V and J genes are TRBV5-1 and TRBJ2-1; 9 nucleotides match TRBD1. Germline V CDR1 and CDR2: SGHRS, YFSETQ. This CDR3 is 19 amino acids long. V dropped 7 bases and J dropped 0; count of bases not matched to a gene: 17. The CDR3 DNA sequence: TGCGCCAGCGGACCCGGGACAGGGTGGCTGAAGAGCTCCTACAATGAGCAGTTCTTC. Encoded protein: CASGPGTGWLKSSYNEQFF. The whole variable domain, remainder taken from reference TRBV5-1 and TRBJ2-1, is KAGVTQTPRYLIKTRGQQVTLSCSPISGHRSVSWYQQTPGQGLQFLFEYFSETQRNKGNFPGRFSGRQFSNSRSEMNVSTLELGDSALYLCASGPGTGWLKSSYNEQFFGPGTRLTVL.

This clonotype was observed a handful of times. CDR3 residues: CASSPDPNQPQHF. The CDR3 DNA sequence: TGTGCCAGCAGTCCAGACCCTAATCAGCCCCAGCATTTT. This chain joins TRBV28 and TRBJ1-5; D is undetermined. Germline V gene data show CDR1 as MDHEN and CDR2 as SYDVKM. The CDR3 extends over 13 amino acids. V was shortened by 5 bases and J by 4 bases, with 9 bases between the two germline ends.

The chain's CDR3 is CASRRQGGYNEQFF. The CDR3 bases are TGCGCCAGCCGAAGGCAGGGGGGATACAATGAGCAGTTCTTC. The genes are TRBV5-1 and TRBJ2-1; TRBD1 is a possible D gene (7 bases). V lost 7 bases, J lost 4 bases, and 15 bases lay in between. Germline V gene data show CDR1 as SGHRS and CDR2 as YFSETQ. The length of the CDR3 is 14 residues.

This clonotype was seen a handful of times. V usage is TRBV7-9 and J usage is TRBJ1-2, with a tentative D call TRBD1 (5 bases). The CDR3 has 13 residues. Germline loops: CDR1 SEHNR, CDR2 FQNEAQ (reference sequence). Deletions cut 5 bases from V and 3 bases from J, with 10 bases between. CDR3 sequence: CASSPTVDYGYTF. CDR3 bases: TGTGCCAGCAGCCCGACAGTGGACTATGGCTACACCTTC.

This chain links TRBV20-1 with TRBJ2-7; weak D call: TRBD2 (5 bases). V lost 2 bases and J 6 bases, leaving 17 bases between the germline ends. The CDR3 is 14 residues long. Germline CDR1 is DFQATT and CDR2 is SNEGSKA (reference sequence). CDR3 sequence reads: CSARSRSGVGEQYF. The DNA for the CDR3 is TGCAGTGCTAGATCTCGCTCCGGGGTGGGCGAGCAGTACTTC.

This clonotype was picked up a small number of times. The J gene is TRBJ2-2, the V gene TRBV3-1; D ambiguous. This CDR3 region has 16 residues. Trimming shortened V by 1 base and J by 3 bases, and 12 bases separated the two germline ends. Germline values: CDR1 LGHDT, CDR2 YNNKEL (reference sequence). The CDR3 region is CASSQAHGPYTGELFF. The CDR3 nucleotides are TGTGCCAGCAGCCAAGCACACGGGCCGTACACCGGGGAGCTGTTTTTT. Using reference TRBV3-1 and TRBJ2-2 for the parts outside the CDR3, the full variable domain is DTAVSQTPKYLVTQMGNDKSIKCEQNLGHDTMYWYKQDSKKFLKIMFSYNNKELIINETVPNRFSPKSPDKAHLNLHINSLELGDSAVYFCASSQAHGPYTGELFFGEGSRLTVL.

The J gene is TRBJ2-7, the V gene TRBV7-9; D might be TRBD1 (6 bases). V was trimmed by 5 bases and J by 6 bases, leaving 11 bases between them. Germline loops: CDR1 SEHNR, CDR2 FQNEAQ (reference sequence). The CDR3 consists of 12 residues. CDR3 DNA: TGTGCCAGCAGCCGTCAGGGGTTCGAGCAGTACTTC. The encoded protein is CASSRQGFEQYF.

This clonotype was seen repeatedly, ten times or more. In nucleotides, the CDR3 is TGCGCCAGCAGCTTCTCGTCCAAGGGCTACACCTTC. Encoded protein: CASSFSSKGYTF. This chain connects TRBV5-1 to TRBJ1-2; D gene ambiguous. Germline V CDR1 and CDR2: SGHRS, YFSETQ. Deletions cut 2 bases from V and 8 bases from J, with 10 bases between. The CDR3 consists of 12 residues. Full variable domain (rest looked up from reference TRBV5-1 and TRBJ1-2): KAGVTQTPRYLIKTRGQQVTLSCSPISGHRSVSWYQQTPGQGLQFLFEYFSETQRNKGNFPGRFSGRQFSNSRSEMNVSTLELGDSALYLCASSFSSKGYTFGSGTRLTVV.

This rearrangement joins TRBV6-8 to TRBJ1-4; D is perhaps TRBD1 (5 bases). The V gene's germline CDR1 is MNHGY and CDR2 SAAAGT. The CDR3 totals 17 residues. Trimming stripped 0 bases from V and 0 bases from J, with 11 bases between. DNA of the CDR3: TGTGCCAGCAGTTACTCGGGGGTGGCCGCAACTAATGAAAAACTGTTTTTT. Translated: CASSYSGVAATNEKLFF.

V usage is TRBV4-1 and J usage is TRBJ2-3; tentatively, D is TRBD1 (5 bases). Germline CDR1 MGHRA, CDR2 YSYEKL. The CDR3 totals 14 residues. V was trimmed by 2 bases and J by 3 bases, leaving 9 bases between them. The CDR3 DNA sequence: TGCGCCAGCAGCCAACCAGACAGTACAGATACGCAGTATTTT. Its protein is CASSQPDSTDTQYF.